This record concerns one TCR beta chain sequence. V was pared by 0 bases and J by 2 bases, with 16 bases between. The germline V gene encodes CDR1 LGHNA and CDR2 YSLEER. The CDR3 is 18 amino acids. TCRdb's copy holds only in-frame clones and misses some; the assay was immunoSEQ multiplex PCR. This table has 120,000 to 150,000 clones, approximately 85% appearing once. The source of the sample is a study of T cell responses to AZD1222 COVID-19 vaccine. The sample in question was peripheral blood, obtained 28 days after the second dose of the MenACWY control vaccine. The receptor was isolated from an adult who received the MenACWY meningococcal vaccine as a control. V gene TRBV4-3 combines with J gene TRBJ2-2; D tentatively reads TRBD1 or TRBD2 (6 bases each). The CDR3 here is CASSQEFWGAVNTGELFF. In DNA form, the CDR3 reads TGCGCCAGCAGCCAAGAATTTTGGGGGGCCGTAAACACCGGGGAGCTGTTTTTT.